This record looks at one T cell receptor (beta chain) sequence and its context. Its specificity is not known. This sample was included in a study of CD8 T cells in ankylosing spondylitis. General study findings and limits: There was reportedly significant enrichment of clones that were disease-linked in matched ankylosing spondylitis synovial fluid. Blood of patients with ankylosing spondylitis appeared to be characterized by a TCR beta motif of roughly eight highly homologous variants.

TCRdb fed the 5' RACE reads into MiXCR, producing one record per CDR3 protein. Of over 400,000 distinct CDR3 sequences listed, 25% to 30% are singletons. Germline values: CDR1 ENHRY, CDR2 SYGVKD. The V and J ends lost 6 bases and 0 bases respectively, with 15 bases between them. The CDR3 totals 16 residues. This sequence originates from a male donor with ankylosing spondylitis. Sequencing was carried out using blood, either unsorted or a sorted T cell fraction (not recorded which). This chain links TRBV10-3 with TRBJ1-5, with TRBD1 as a possible D gene (6 bases). This CDR3 is CAISPQGPDSNQPQHF. The CDR3 bases are TGTGCCATCAGCCCCCAGGGGCCCGATAGCAATCAGCCCCAGCATTTT.